The 5 T cell receptor beta chains given below trace back to one sample, sequenced in a study of technical replicates of blood from several donors. TCRdb's table, derived via immunoSEQ multiplex PCR, lists solely in-frame clones and lacks some. This sample yields approximately 97,000 clones, of which approximately 96% are seen a single time; roughly 0.33% belongs to the top ten. The sample taken for sequencing was T cells isolated from PBMCs. These receptors were collected from a human donor in good health.

A word on this clone: The identical CDR3 is also encoded by other nucleotide sequences in the sample. The chain is built from TRBV5-6 and TRBJ2-7; D might be TRBD1 (5 bases). Trimming left V 0 bases short and J 6 bases short, with 7 bases between. Germline V CDR1 and CDR2: SGHDT, YYEEEE. CDR3 length: 12 residues. CDR3: CASSLAGFEQYF. In DNA form, the CDR3 reads TGTGCCAGCAGCTTGGCAGGGTTCGAGCAGTACTTC.

The CDR3 coding sequence is TGTGCCAGCTCACCACCGGGACAGGGGGCGGCCCAGCCCCAGCATTTT. Amino acid sequence: CASSPPGQGAAQPQHF. The rearrangement uses TRBV18 and TRBJ1-5; 12 bases fit TRBD1. The CDR3 spans 16 residues. Trimming took 0 bases from V and 7 from J; bases not matched to a gene: 4. Germline lookup yields CDR1 KGHSH and CDR2 LQKENI.

The chain uses TRBV27 and TRBJ1-2, with no clear D. Trimming took off 8 bases at V and 6 bases at J, with 10 bases between the two ends. CDR1 and CDR2 (germline): MNHEY, SMNVEV (reference sequence). The CDR3 covers 11 residues. The CDR3 reads CASVGGNGYTF. In DNA, the CDR3 is TGTGCCAGCGTTGGAGGGAATGGCTACACCTTC.

The genes are TRBV7-3 and TRBJ2-3; maybe TRBD2 (5 bases). Looked up from germline, CDR1 is SGHTA and CDR2 is FQGTGA. The CDR3 consists of 15 residues. Between the trimmed V and J ends, which lost 4 bases and 4 bases, there was a span of 15 bases. The CDR3 nucleotides are TGTGCCAGCAGCTACGGGCCCCTGGGAGCAGATACGCAGTATTTT. This encodes CASSYGPLGADTQYF.

V and J are TRBV7-9 and TRBJ2-5, with a possible D match to TRBD1 (5 bases). Trimming shortened V by 1 base and J by 1 base, and 13 bases separated the two germline ends. CDR1 and CDR2 from the germline V gene are SEHNR and FQNEAQ (reference sequence). The CDR3 has 16 amino acids. This CDR3 reads CASSLGAQGFQETQYF. The CDR3 DNA sequence: TGTGCCAGCAGCTTAGGGGCGCAGGGTTTCCAAGAGACCCAGTACTTC.